The T cell receptor beta chain under discussion was sequenced for a study of blood T cell repertoires in COVID-19. Study-level information: COVID-19 samples from acute and convalescent phases originated in the United States, Italy and Spain.

Per the original methods: Estimates of nucleated cell counts were drawn from the amplification of reference gene primers. Assay: immunoSEQ multiplex PCR; the TCRdb copy retains only in-frame clones and omits some. V and J calls and clone size are given by that table; D and trimming were obtained from the DNA. The sample contains 250,000 or so clones, roughly 90% of which appear only once. J was trimmed by 6 bases and V by 7 bases; bases with no gene match: 13. The germline V gene has CDR1 LGHDT and CDR2 YNNKEL (reference sequence). The CDR3 contains 16 residues. Membership in each cohort depended on participant-reported clinical history.

The sequence was obtained from a young woman with acute COVID-19. The rearrangement uses TRBV3-1 (or the pseudogene TRBV3-2) and TRBJ2-2, with 8 bases lining up with TRBD1. Sequenced sample: PBMCs or T cells enriched from blood (not recorded which). This chain's CDR3 is CASTPRQGIIAGELFF. CDR3 bases: TGTGCCAGCACCCCGAGACAGGGGATAATTGCCGGGGAGCTGTTTTTT.